Each of the 24 T cell receptor beta chains below was sequenced from the same sample in a study of blood T cell repertoires in COVID-19. TCRdb's table, derived via immunoSEQ multiplex PCR, lists solely in-frame clones and lacks some. The sample records 100,000 to 150,000 clones, approximately 88% being singletons. Sequencing was done on a sample of peripheral blood. These receptors were obtained from a man in his fifties or sixties with acute or convalescent COVID-19.

In its sample, this clone was seen a few times. The chain recombines TRBV6-1 with TRBJ1-2; D is unresolved. Trimming removed 1 base from V and 5 bases from J, with 8 bases in between. The CDR3 is 13 residues long. Germline values: CDR1 MNHNS, CDR2 SASEGT. The CDR3 reads CASSEVSSYGYTF. CDR3 nucleotides: TGTGCCAGCAGTGAAGTCTCTAGTTATGGCTACACCTTC.

The rearrangement uses TRBV30 and TRBJ1-5, with a tentative D call TRBD1 (5 bases). Germline CDR1 and CDR2: GTSNPN and SVGIG (reference sequence). The V end lost 0 bases, the J end lost 5 bases, and 14 bases lay between the germline ends. CDR3 length: 15 amino acids. CDR3 DNA: TGTGCCTGGAGTGTACCCACAGGCATCGATCAGCCCCAGCATTTT. The encoded protein is CAWSVPTGIDQPQHF.

This clone appeared a single time. CDR3 coding DNA: TGTGCCAGCAGCTTGGTAGGGGACGGGAGGATATACACCTTC. This translates into CASSLVGDGRIYTF. V usage is TRBV5-4 and J usage is TRBJ1-2, with TRBD1 as a possible D gene (5 bases). The germline V gene has CDR1 SGHNT and CDR2 YYREEE (reference sequence). CDR3 length: 14 residues. V was clipped by 0 bases and J by 11 bases, with 17 bases between them.

The chain joins TRBV5-1 to TRBJ2-3; 9 bases map to TRBD1. The CDR3 has 17 amino acids. The germline CDR1 and CDR2 sequences are SGHRS and YFSETQ. J was trimmed by 0 bases and V by 0 bases; bases with no gene match: 5. The CDR3 region is CASSLGQGDYSTDTQYF. DNA of the CDR3: TGCGCCAGCAGCTTGGGACAGGGGGACTACAGCACAGATACGCAGTATTTT.

V usage is TRBV18 and J usage is TRBJ2-7; D is undetermined. The CDR3 consists of 15 residues. Trimming stripped 3 bases from V and 10 bases from J, with 22 bases between. Germline loops: CDR1 KGHSH, CDR2 LQKENI. The CDR3 DNA reads TGTGCCAGCTCACCTCTCCCCTCGGTCGAAACGAGACAGTACTTC. The encoded protein is CASSPLPSVETRQYF.

This clone was picked up a small number of times. The chain recombines TRBV5-1 with TRBJ2-2; the match to TRBD2 covers 15 bases. Trimming cost V 2 bases and J 7 bases; bases outside gene matches: 6. Germline CDR1 SGHRS, CDR2 YFSETQ. The length of the CDR3 is 17 residues. Here the CDR3 reads CASSFGLAGGPDGELFF. CDR3 in DNA: TGCGCCAGCAGCTTTGGACTAGCGGGAGGGCCTGACGGGGAGCTGTTTTTT.

J is TRBJ2-1 and V is TRBV11-3; D unclear. V shed 5 bases and J shed 7 bases, with 15 bases lying between them. Germline CDR1 SGHNT, CDR2 YENEEA. This CDR3 spans 14 amino acids. As DNA, the CDR3 is TGTGCCAGCAGCCGAGGCGCTAATTTGAATGAGCAGTTCTTC. Translation: CASSRGANLNEQFF.

The CDR3 DNA reads TGCAGCGTAGGACAGGGGGCGGACTATGGCTACACCTTC. Translation: CSVGQGADYGYTF. The chain links TRBV29-1 to TRBJ1-2; the match to TRBD1 covers 11 bases. Germline loops: CDR1 SQVTM, CDR2 ANQGSEA. The length of the CDR3 is 13 residues. The V segment lost 6 bases and the J segment 3 bases; nucleotides outside the gene matches: 3.

In this sample, this clone turned up once. V gene TRBV6-6 combines with J gene TRBJ2-7, with 8 positions matching TRBD1. V was clipped by 6 bases and J by 4 bases; unmatched bases: 2. CDR1 and CDR2 (germline): MNHNY, SVGAGI (reference sequence). The CDR3 consists of 12 residues. CDR3 nucleotide sequence: TGTGCCAGCAGGGGACAGGCGTACGAGCAGTACTTC. Its translation: CASRGQAYEQYF.

V usage is TRBV4-2 and J usage is TRBJ2-2; 8 bases are shared with TRBD1. The V gene's germline CDR1 is LGHNA and CDR2 YNFKEQ. The J segment lost 6 bases and the V segment lost 0 bases, leaving 9 bases of the junction unmatched. This CDR3 has 17 residues. This chain's CDR3 is CASSQDQAGGAPGELFF. CDR3 coding DNA: TGTGCCAGCAGCCAAGATCAGGCAGGGGGCGCCCCCGGGGAGCTGTTTTTT.

The chain combines TRBV27 with TRBJ1-5; TRBD1 matches at 7 bases. V lost 7 bases to trimming and J lost 6 bases; unmatched junction nucleotides: 15. Germline V gene data show CDR1 as MNHEY and CDR2 as SMNVEV (reference sequence). This CDR3 is built from 16 residues. The CDR3 reads CASKAYGQAGSQPQHF. The CDR3 coding sequence is TGTGCCAGCAAAGCGTACGGACAGGCGGGGAGTCAGCCCCAGCATTTT.

This clone was seen a handful of times. V usage is TRBV24-1 and J usage is TRBJ2-3; 7 nucleotides line up with TRBD2. J was trimmed by 5 bases and V by 6 bases; bases with no gene match: 10. The V gene's germline CDR1 is KGHDR and CDR2 SFDVKD. The CDR3 totals 15 residues. The chain's CDR3 is CATSPSGGARDTQYF. CDR3 DNA: TGTGCCACCAGTCCCTCGGGGGGTGCGAGAGATACGCAGTATTTT.

This sequence joins TRBV29-1 and TRBJ2-7; unclear D gene. CDR3 length: 11 residues. V was cut by 5 bases and J by 0 bases, with 5 bases left in between. Looked up from germline, CDR1 is SQVTM and CDR2 is ANQGSEA. The CDR3 protein is CSVSSSYEQYF. The CDR3 region has the DNA TGCAGCGTTTCTAGCTCCTACGAGCAGTACTTC.

This chain connects TRBV21-1 to TRBJ2-1; TRBD1, the table's D call, was not compared with the DNA. TRBV21-1 is designated a pseudogene. This CDR3 is built from 15 residues. The CDR3 spells CASSKDGQSFNEQFF. The CDR3 bases are TGTGCCAGCAGCAAAGACGGACAGTCTTTCAATGAGCAGTTCTTC.

This chain joins TRBV27 and TRBJ1-6; D call uncertain. The CDR3 sequence is 12 residues long. With 6 bases removed from V and 7 bases from J, the gap between germline ends came to 7 bases. Germline-derived CDR1 and CDR2 are MNHEY and SMNVEV (reference sequence). CDR3 protein: CASSLSNSPLHF. CDR3 DNA: TGTGCCAGCAGCCTCTCGAATTCACCCCTCCACTTT.

The chain carries TRBV27 and TRBJ1-1; a weak D match, TRBD1 (5 bases). This CDR3 has 13 residues. Trimming removed 3 bases at V and 1 base at J, with 6 bases between. Germline assignment: CDR1 MNHEY and CDR2 SMNVEV (reference sequence). This CDR3 reads CASSFGGNTEAFF. In DNA, the CDR3 is TGTGCCAGCAGTTTCGGGGGGAACACTGAAGCTTTCTTT.

The V and J genes are TRBV29-1 and TRBJ1-1; 11 bases line up with TRBD1. With V trimmed by 6 bases and J by 4 bases, 7 bases remained unmatched. The CDR3 length is 14 residues. Germline V CDR1 and CDR2: SQVTM, ANQGSEA. In DNA, the CDR3 is TGCAGCGTGGGGACCGGGACAGGGGGCACTGAAGCTTTCTTT. It specifies CSVGTGTGGTEAFF.

In its sample, this clone was seen a few times. This chain connects TRBV5-5 to TRBJ1-6; 9 bases are shared with TRBD1. The CDR3 spans 15 residues. Germline V gene data show CDR1 as SGHKS and CDR2 as YYEKEE (reference sequence). Trimming took 1 base from V and 5 from J; bases not matched to a gene: 1. For the CDR3, the DNA is TGTGCCAGCAGCTTGCGGGACAGGGATAATTCACCCCTCCACTTT. It translates to CASSLRDRDNSPLHF.

The V call is TRBV7-9, the J call TRBJ2-2; D is unclear. This CDR3 contains 14 residues. Germline CDR1 SEHNR, CDR2 FQNEAQ (reference sequence). With 3 bases removed from V and 5 bases from J, the gap between germline ends came to 10 bases. CDR3 sequence reads: CASSFLETTGELFF. The CDR3, as DNA: TGTGCCAGCAGCTTCCTCGAGACAACCGGGGAGCTGTTTTTT.

The chain is built from TRBV5-1 and TRBJ1-1; 9 bases fit TRBD1. The CDR3 spans 16 residues. Germline CDR1 and CDR2: SGHRS and YFSETQ. Trimming cost V 0 bases and J 0 bases; bases outside gene matches: 3. CDR3 amino acids: CASSLVGTGLNTEAFF. CDR3 in DNA: TGCGCCAGCAGCTTGGTTGGGACAGGGTTGAACACTGAAGCTTTCTTT.

The rearrangement joins TRBV2 to TRBJ1-5; a weak D match, TRBD1 (5 bases). This CDR3 contains 14 residues. Germline V gene sequence: CDR1 SNHLY, CDR2 FYNNEI. V gave up 3 bases and J gave up 3 bases, with 9 bases separating them. The CDR3 DNA reads TGTGCCAGCAGTGAGGGACTATACAATCAGCCCCAGCATTTT. It is translated as CASSEGLYNQPQHF.

This chain links TRBV9 with TRBJ1-6, with 7 bases lining up with TRBD1. The CDR3 consists of 15 residues. Germline CDR1 is SGDLS and CDR2 is YYNGEE. V dropped 0 bases and J dropped 4; count of bases not matched to a gene: 1. The CDR3 DNA follows: TGTGCCAGCAGCGTAGGGGGACAGTATAATTCACCCCTCCACTTT. This gives the protein CASSVGGQYNSPLHF.

The chain links TRBV6-4 to TRBJ2-1, with D uncertain. The V end was cut by 0 bases, the J end by 11 bases, with 5 bases between. Looked up from germline, CDR1 is MRHNA and CDR2 is SNTAGT. CDR3 length: 11 residues. The CDR3 region is CASSDSLQQFF. The CDR3 bases are TGTGCCAGCAGTGACTCACTACAGCAGTTCTTC.

This chain links TRBV5-8 with TRBJ2-7, with D tentatively TRBD1 (6 bases). V was shortened by 0 bases and J by 0 bases, with 10 bases between the two germline ends. Germline V gene sequence: CDR1 SGHTS, CDR2 YDEGEE. The CDR3 runs 15 residues. The CDR3 region has the DNA TGTGCCAGCAGCTTGGGACAGGTGGGCTCCTACGAGCAGTACTTC. It encodes CASSLGQVGSYEQYF.